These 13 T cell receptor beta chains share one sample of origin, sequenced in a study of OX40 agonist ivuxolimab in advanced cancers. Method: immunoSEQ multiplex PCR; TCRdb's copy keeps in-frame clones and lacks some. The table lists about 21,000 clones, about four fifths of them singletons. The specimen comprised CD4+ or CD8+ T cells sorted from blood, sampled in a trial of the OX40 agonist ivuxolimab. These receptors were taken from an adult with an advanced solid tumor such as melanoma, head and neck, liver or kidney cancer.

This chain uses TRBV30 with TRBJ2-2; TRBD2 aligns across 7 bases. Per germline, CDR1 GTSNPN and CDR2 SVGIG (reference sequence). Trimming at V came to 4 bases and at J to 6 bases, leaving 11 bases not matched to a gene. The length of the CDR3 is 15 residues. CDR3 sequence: CAWIDGGLYAGELFF. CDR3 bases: TGTGCCTGGATTGACGGGGGACTATATGCCGGGGAGCTGTTTTTT.

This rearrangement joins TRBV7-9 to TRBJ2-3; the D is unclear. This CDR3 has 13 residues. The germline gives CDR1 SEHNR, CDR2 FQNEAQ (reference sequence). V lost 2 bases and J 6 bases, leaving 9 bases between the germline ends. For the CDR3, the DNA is TGTGCCAGCAGCTTACCCCGACCCGATACGCAGTATTTT. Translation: CASSLPRPDTQYF. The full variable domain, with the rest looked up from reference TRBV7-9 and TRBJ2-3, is DTGVSQNPRHKITKRGQNVTFRCDPISEHNRLYWYRQTLGQGPEFLTYFQNEAQLEKSRLLSDRFSAERPKGSFSTLEIQRTEQGDSAMYLCASSLPRPDTQYFGPGTRLTVL.

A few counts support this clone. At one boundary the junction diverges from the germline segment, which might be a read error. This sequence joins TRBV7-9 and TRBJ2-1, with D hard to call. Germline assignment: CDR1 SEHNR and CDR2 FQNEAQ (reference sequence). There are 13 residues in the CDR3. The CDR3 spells CASSLALIGIGLF. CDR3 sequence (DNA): TGTGCCAGCAGCTTAGCATTAATCGGCATCGGGCTCTTC.

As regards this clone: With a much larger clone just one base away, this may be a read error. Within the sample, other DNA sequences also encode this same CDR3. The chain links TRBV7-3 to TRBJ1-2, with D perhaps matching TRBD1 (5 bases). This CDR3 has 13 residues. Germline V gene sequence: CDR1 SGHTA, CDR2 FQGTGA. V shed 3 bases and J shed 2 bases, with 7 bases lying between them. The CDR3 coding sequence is TGTGCCAGCAGCTTGACAGCCAACTATGGCTACACCTTC. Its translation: CASSLTANYGYTF. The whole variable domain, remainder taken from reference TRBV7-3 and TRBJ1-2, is GAGVSQTPSNKVTEKGKYVELRCDPISGHTALYWYRQSLGQGPEFLIYFQGTGAADDSGLPNDRFFAVRPEGSVSTLKIQRTERGDSAVYLCASSLTANYGYTFGSGTRLTVV.

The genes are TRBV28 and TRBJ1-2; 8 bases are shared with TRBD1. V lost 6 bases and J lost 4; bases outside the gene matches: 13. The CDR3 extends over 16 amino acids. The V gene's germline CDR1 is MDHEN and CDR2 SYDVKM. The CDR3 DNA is TGTGCCAGCAGCCCTCATACAGGGGGGCCCCGCTATGGCTACACCTTC. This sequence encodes CASSPHTGGPRYGYTF.

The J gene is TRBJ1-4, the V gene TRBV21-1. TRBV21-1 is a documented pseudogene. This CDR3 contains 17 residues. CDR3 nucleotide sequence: TGTGCCAGCAGCCCGCGAGCCAAGGCCCCTGTTGGGGAAAAACTGTTTTTT. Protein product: CASSPRAKAPVGEKLFF.

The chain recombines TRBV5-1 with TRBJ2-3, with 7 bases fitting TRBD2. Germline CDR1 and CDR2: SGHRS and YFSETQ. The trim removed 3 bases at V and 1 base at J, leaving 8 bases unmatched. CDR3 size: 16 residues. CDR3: CASSWDLAAGTDTQYF. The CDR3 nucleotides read TGCGCCAGCAGCTGGGACCTAGCGGCCGGCACAGATACGCAGTATTTT.

CDR3 DNA sequence: TGTGCCAGCAGCCATTGGGACCGGAAGGGCAATGAGCAGTTCTTC. Its translation: CASSHWDRKGNEQFF. This chain joins TRBV14 and TRBJ2-1, with D possibly being TRBD1 or TRBD2 (5 bases each). The germline gives CDR1 SGHDN, CDR2 FVKESK. The V end was cut by 3 bases, the J end by 6 bases, with 15 bases between. CDR3 length: 15 residues.

Here the CDR3 reads CATASGWSYEQYF. The CDR3 region has the DNA TGTGCCACCGCCTCGGGGTGGTCCTACGAGCAGTACTTC. V is TRBV15 and J is TRBJ2-7, with a tentative D call TRBD2 (5 bases). Germline assignment: CDR1 LNHNV and CDR2 YYDKDF (reference sequence). The CDR3 has 13 residues. The ends were cut back, 8 bases at V and 1 base at J, with 12 bases in the middle.

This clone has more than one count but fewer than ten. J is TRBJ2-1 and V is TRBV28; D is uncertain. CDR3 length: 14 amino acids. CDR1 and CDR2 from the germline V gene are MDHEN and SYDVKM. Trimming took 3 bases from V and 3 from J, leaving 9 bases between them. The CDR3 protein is CASSFSKGYNEQFF. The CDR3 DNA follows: TGTGCCAGCAGTTTCTCTAAGGGCTACAATGAGCAGTTCTTC. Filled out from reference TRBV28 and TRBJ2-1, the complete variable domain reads DVKVTQSSRYLVKRTGEKVFLECVQDMDHENMFWYRQDPGLGLRLIYFSYDVKMKEKGDIPEGYSVSREKKERFSLILESASTNQTSMYLCASSFSKGYNEQFFGPGTRLTVL.

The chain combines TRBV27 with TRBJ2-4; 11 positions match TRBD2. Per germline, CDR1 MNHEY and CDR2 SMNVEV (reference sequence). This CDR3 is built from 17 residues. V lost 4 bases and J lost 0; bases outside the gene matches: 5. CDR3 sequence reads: CASSSRLAGLAKNIQYF. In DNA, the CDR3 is TGTGCCAGCAGTTCGAGACTAGCGGGGCTAGCCAAAAACATTCAGTACTTC.

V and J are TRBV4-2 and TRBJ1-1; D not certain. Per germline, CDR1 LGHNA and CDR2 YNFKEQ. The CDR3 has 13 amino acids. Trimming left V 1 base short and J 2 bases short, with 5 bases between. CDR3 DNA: TGTGCCAGCAGCCAAGTAGTTAACACTGAAGCTTTCTTT. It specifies CASSQVVNTEAFF.

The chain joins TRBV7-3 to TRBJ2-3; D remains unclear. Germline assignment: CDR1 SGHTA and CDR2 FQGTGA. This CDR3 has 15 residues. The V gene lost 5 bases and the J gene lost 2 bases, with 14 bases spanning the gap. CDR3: CASSPDGLPTDTQYF. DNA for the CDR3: TGTGCCAGCAGCCCCGATGGGTTGCCCACAGATACGCAGTATTTT.